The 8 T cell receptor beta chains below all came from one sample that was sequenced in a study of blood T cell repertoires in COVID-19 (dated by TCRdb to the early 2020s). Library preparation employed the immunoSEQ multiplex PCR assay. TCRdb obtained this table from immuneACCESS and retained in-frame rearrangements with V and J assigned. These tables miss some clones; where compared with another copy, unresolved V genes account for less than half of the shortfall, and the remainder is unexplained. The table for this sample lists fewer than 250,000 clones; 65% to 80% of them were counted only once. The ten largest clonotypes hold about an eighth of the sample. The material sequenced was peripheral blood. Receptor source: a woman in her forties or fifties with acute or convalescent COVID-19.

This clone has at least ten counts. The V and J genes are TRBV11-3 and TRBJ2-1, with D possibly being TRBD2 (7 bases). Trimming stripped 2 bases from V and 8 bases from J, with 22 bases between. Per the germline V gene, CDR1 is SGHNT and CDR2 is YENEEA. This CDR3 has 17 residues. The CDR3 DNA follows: TGTGCCAGCAGCTTACCCCGGGGGAGGGACACCGGGGATGAGCAGTTCTTC. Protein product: CASSLPRGRDTGDEQFF. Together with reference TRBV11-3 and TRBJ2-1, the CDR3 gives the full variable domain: EAGVVQSPRYKIIEKKQPVAFWCNPISGHNTLYWYLQNLGQGPELLIRYENEEAVDDSQLPKDRFSAERLKGVDSTLKIQPAELGDSAVYLCASSLPRGRDTGDEQFFGPGTRLTVL.

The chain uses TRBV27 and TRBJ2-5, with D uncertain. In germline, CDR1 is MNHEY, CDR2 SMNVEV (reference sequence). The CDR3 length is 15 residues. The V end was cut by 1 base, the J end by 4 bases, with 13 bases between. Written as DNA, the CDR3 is TGTGCCAGCAGTTTATGGGCCAGGTGGCCAGAGACCCAGTACTTC. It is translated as CASSLWARWPETQYF.

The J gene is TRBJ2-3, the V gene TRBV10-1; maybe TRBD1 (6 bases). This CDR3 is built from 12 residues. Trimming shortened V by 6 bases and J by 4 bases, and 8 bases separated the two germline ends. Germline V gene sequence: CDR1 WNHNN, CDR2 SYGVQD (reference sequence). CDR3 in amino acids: CASSRGSDTQYF. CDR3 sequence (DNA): TGCGCCAGCAGCAGGGGTTCAGATACGCAGTATTTT.

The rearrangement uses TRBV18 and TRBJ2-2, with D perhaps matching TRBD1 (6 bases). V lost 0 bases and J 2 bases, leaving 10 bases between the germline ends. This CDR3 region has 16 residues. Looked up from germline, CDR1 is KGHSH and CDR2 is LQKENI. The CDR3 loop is CASSPPGTINTGELFF. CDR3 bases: TGTGCCAGCTCACCACCCGGGACAATAAACACCGGGGAGCTGTTTTTT.

CDR3 amino acids: CASSLQTSGGINEQFF. The CDR3 nucleotides read TGTGCCAGTAGTCTCCAGACTAGCGGGGGGATTAATGAGCAGTTCTTC. The chain recombines TRBV19 with TRBJ2-1; 13 positions agree with TRBD2. CDR3 length: 16 residues. Trimming removed 5 bases from V and 7 bases from J; junction bases left unmatched: 8. Germline assignment: CDR1 LNHDA and CDR2 SQIVND (reference sequence).

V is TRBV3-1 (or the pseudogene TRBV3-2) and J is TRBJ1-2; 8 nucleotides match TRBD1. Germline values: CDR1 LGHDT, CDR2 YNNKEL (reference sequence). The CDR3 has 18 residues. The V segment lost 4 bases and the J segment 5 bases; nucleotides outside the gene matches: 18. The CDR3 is CASSRVVGYRGRGYGYTF. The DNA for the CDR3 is TGTGCCAGCAGCCGGGTCGTGGGTTACAGGGGGAGAGGATATGGCTACACCTTC.

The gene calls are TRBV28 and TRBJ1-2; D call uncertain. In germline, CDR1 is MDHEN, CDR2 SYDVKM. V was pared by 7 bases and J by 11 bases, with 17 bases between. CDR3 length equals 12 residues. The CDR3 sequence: CASTQFSFPYTF. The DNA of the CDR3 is TGTGCCAGCACTCAGTTCTCCTTTCCATACACCTTC.

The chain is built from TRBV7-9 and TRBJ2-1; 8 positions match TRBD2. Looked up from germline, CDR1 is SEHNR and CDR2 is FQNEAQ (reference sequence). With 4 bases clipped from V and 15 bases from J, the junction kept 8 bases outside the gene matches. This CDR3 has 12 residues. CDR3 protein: CASSYSGLGRFF. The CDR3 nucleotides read TGTGCCAGCAGCTATTCGGGACTAGGTCGGTTCTTC.